The 8 T cell receptor beta chains reported below all come from one sample, sequenced in a study of cytomegalovirus exposure and HLA in healthy donors. This PCR relied on a set of 60 Vbeta primers and 13 Jbeta primers. Only in-frame clones appear in the TCRdb table, and some are missing; sequencing was by immunoSEQ multiplex PCR. This sample's table reports some 110,000 clones. Source material: PBMCs. The receptors originated from a man aged 40-55 years in good health and CMV-seropositive.

The chain has TRBV28 and TRBJ2-3; 9 nucleotides agree with TRBD2. Germline CDR1 reads MDHEN; CDR2 reads SYDVKM. V lost 5 bases and J lost 2; bases outside the gene matches: 11. The CDR3 consists of 17 residues. CDR3 residues: CASSSALTSGITDTQYF. In DNA, the CDR3 is TGTGCCAGCAGTAGTGCGTTGACTAGCGGAATCACAGATACGCAGTATTTT.

This chain links TRBV13 with TRBJ2-7; 8 positions match TRBD1. CDR1 and CDR2 from the germline V gene are PRHDT and FYEKMQ (reference sequence). This CDR3 is 14 amino acids long. The J segment lost 3 bases and the V segment lost 5 bases, leaving 6 bases of the junction unmatched. For the CDR3, the DNA is TGTGCCAGCAGCCACGGACAGGGCTTCTACGAGCAGTACTTC. Residues: CASSHGQGFYEQYF.

V is TRBV29-1 and J is TRBJ2-2; a weak D match, TRBD1 (6 bases). The germline V and J ends were trimmed by 5 bases and 6 bases, with 13 bases remaining between them. The CDR3 loop spans 13 amino acids. Germline values: CDR1 SQVTM, CDR2 ANQGSEA. CDR3 nucleotide sequence: TGCAGCGTTCTACAGGGATCCGCCGGGGAGCTGTTTTTT. The encoded protein is CSVLQGSAGELFF.

The chain employs TRBV7-2 and TRBJ2-7; D not certain. Germline CDR1 SGHTA, CDR2 FQGNSA. CDR3 length: 13 amino acids. Between the trimmed V and J ends, which lost 1 base and 3 bases, there was a span of 7 bases. The CDR3 DNA is TGTGCCAGCAGCTTAGGCGCTCTCTACGAGCAGTACTTC. This encodes CASSLGALYEQYF.

The chain is built from TRBV4-2 and TRBJ2-1; 9 nucleotides match TRBD2. The germline CDR1 and CDR2 sequences are LGHNA and YNFKEQ. The CDR3 totals 20 residues. The trim removed 0 bases at V and 5 bases at J, leaving 17 bases unmatched. The CDR3 region is CASSQDLGLATQRSHNEQFF. In DNA, the CDR3 is TGTGCCAGCAGCCAAGATTTAGGACTAGCGACTCAGAGGTCACACAATGAGCAGTTCTTC.

V is TRBV28 and J is TRBJ2-3; the D is unclear. The CDR3 sequence is 16 residues long. CDR1 and CDR2 (germline): MDHEN, SYDVKM. The V end lost 3 bases, the J end lost 0 bases, and 13 bases lay between the germline ends. This CDR3 is CASSFNSFTSTDTQYF. In nucleotides, the CDR3 is TGTGCCAGCAGTTTCAATAGCTTTACTAGCACAGATACGCAGTATTTT.

The chain links TRBV6-6 to TRBJ1-2; TRBD1 aligns across 11 bases. The CDR3 extends over 14 amino acids. Trimming removed 9 bases from V and 8 bases from J; junction bases left unmatched: 11. In germline, CDR1 is MNHNY, CDR2 SVGAGI (reference sequence). In nucleotides, the CDR3 is TGTGCCAGTTTAGAACTTGGACAGGGGGCAGGCTACACCTTC. It is translated as CASLELGQGAGYTF.

This chain's CDR3 is CASGRDSPYEQYF. In nucleotides, the CDR3 is TGTGCCAGCGGAAGGGACAGCCCCTACGAGCAGTACTTC. The genes are TRBV7-9 and TRBJ2-5, with TRBD1 matching 7 bases. The J call may be mistaken, given a closer DNA end match to TRBJ2-7. CDR1 is SEHNR, CDR2 FQNEAQ, per germline (reference sequence). The CDR3 spans 13 residues.